This T cell receptor beta chain was recorded in a study of blood T cell repertoires in COVID-19. In the original processing: For nucleated cells, counts were estimated from reference gene primer amplification. The data were produced by immunoSEQ multiplex PCR, yet TCRdb's version contains in-frame clones alone and is incomplete. The V and J calls and clone size are taken from that table; D and trimming were inferred from the DNA. The sample carries 430,000 or so clones, over 75% recorded once. Symptom resolution, clearance, or two negative PCRs marked the recovered donors of Cohort 3. This TCR derives from a woman in her thirties or forties who had recovered from COVID-19. Input material: PBMCs or T cells enriched from blood (not recorded which).

CDR3: CASSSGLAGLVDTQYF. DNA for the CDR3: TGTGCCAGCAGCTCCGGACTAGCGGGATTAGTGGATACGCAGTATTTT. V and J are TRBV5-4 and TRBJ2-3, with 12 bases that match TRBD2. The CDR3 has 16 amino acids. V was pared by 3 bases and J by 6 bases, with 8 bases of the junction left unmatched. Per germline, CDR1 SGHNT and CDR2 YYREEE (reference sequence).